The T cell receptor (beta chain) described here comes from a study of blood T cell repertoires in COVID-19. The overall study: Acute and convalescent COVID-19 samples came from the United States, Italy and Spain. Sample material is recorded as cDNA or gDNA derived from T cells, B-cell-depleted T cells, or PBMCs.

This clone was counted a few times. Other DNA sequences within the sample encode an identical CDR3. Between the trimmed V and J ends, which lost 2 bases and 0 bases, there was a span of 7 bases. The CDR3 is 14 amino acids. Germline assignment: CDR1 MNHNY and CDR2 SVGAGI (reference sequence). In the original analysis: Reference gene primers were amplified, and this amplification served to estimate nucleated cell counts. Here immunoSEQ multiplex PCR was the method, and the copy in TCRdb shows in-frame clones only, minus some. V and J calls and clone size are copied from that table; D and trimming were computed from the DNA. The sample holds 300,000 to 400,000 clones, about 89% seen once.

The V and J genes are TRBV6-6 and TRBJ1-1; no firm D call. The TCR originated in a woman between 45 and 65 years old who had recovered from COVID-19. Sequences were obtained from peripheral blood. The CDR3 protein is CASSYAEMNTEAFF. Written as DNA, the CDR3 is TGTGCCAGCAGTTACGCTGAGATGAACACTGAAGCTTTCTTT.